Below, 29 T cell receptor beta chains from the same sample are listed, as sequenced in a study of blood T cell repertoires in COVID-19. This table comes from immunoSEQ multiplex PCR, and its TCRdb copy is limited to in-frame clones, with some not included. The data contain around 260,000 clones, more than 75% of them seen just once; the ten biggest clones take up roughly 5.6%. Material for sequencing was peripheral blood. The receptors come from an older woman with COVID-19, enrolled during active disease.

This rearrangement joins TRBV14 to TRBJ1-4; D is perhaps TRBD1 (5 bases). The CDR3 has 16 residues. Germline assignment: CDR1 SGHDN and CDR2 FVKESK. The V gene lost 1 base and the J gene lost 2 bases, with 11 bases spanning the gap. As DNA, the CDR3 is TGTGCCAGCAGCCAAGTTATCCCAGGGACTAATGAAAAACTGTTTTTT. The encoded protein is CASSQVIPGTNEKLFF.

The chain links TRBV29-1 to TRBJ2-3, with D tentatively TRBD1 (7 bases). The V end lost 6 bases, the J end lost 5 bases, and 18 bases lay between the germline ends. CDR1 and CDR2 from the germline V gene are SQVTM and ANQGSEA. This CDR3 has 14 residues. Here the CDR3 reads CSVEGAGGGDTQYF. For the CDR3, the DNA is TGCAGCGTAGAGGGGGCAGGGGGAGGAGATACGCAGTATTTT.

This clone was recorded a few times. The V call is TRBV5-1, the J call TRBJ2-1; 16 positions agree with TRBD2. Germline V CDR1 and CDR2: SGHRS, YFSETQ. The V segment lost 5 bases and the J segment 0 bases; nucleotides outside the gene matches: 5. This CDR3 comprises 18 residues. As DNA, the CDR3 is TGCGCCAGCAGACCCGGGACTAGCGGGAGGGCCTCCTACAATGAGCAGTTCTTC. Protein sequence: CASRPGTSGRASYNEQFF.

Written as DNA, the CDR3 is TGTGCCAGCGATTTAGGGGGAGGCAATCAGCCCCAGCATTTT. It translates to CASDLGGGNQPQHF. This chain connects TRBV28 to TRBJ1-5; D is perhaps TRBD1 (6 bases). The CDR3 extends over 14 amino acids. V lost 8 bases, J lost 2 bases, and 13 bases lay in between. Germline V CDR1 and CDR2: MDHEN, SYDVKM.

As DNA, the CDR3 is TGTGCCAGCAGTTCCCACGCCCCGACAGGGGTCTACTCTGGAAACACCATATATTTT. It encodes CASSSHAPTGVYSGNTIYF. The gene calls are TRBV27 and TRBJ1-3; TRBD1 matches 8 bases. With V trimmed by 4 bases and J by 0 bases, 14 bases remained unmatched. The germline V gene encodes CDR1 MNHEY and CDR2 SMNVEV (reference sequence). The length of the CDR3 is 19 residues.

This chain links TRBV3-1 (or the pseudogene TRBV3-2) with TRBJ1-1; TRBD1 matches at 12 bases. V dropped 4 bases and J dropped 4; count of bases not matched to a gene: 4. The CDR3 has 15 amino acids. CDR1 and CDR2 (germline): LGHDT, YNNKEL (reference sequence). The DNA of the CDR3 is TGTGCCAGCAGCCTGACGGGACAGGGGGCCACTGAAGCTTTCTTT. Translated: CASSLTGQGATEAFF.

The chain couples TRBV19 to TRBJ2-1; no clear D gene. V was cut by 6 bases and J by 5 bases, with 17 bases left in between. Germline-derived CDR1 and CDR2 are LNHDA and SQIVND (reference sequence). The CDR3 runs to 15 residues. CDR3 residues: CASRPDLRNNNEQFF. As DNA, the CDR3 is TGTGCCAGTAGGCCAGACTTGCGGAACAACAATGAGCAGTTCTTC. The variable domain in full, with the rest retrieved from reference TRBV19 and TRBJ2-1, is DGGITQSPKYLFRKEGQNVTLSCEQNLNHDAMYWYRQDPGQGLRLIYYSQIVNDFQKGDIAEGYSVSREKKESFPLTVTSAQKNPTAFYLCASRPDLRNNNEQFFGPGTRLTVL.

V usage is TRBV18 and J usage is TRBJ1-1; a possible D gene is TRBD1 (5 bases). The germline CDR1 and CDR2 sequences are KGHSH and LQKENI. The CDR3 is made up of 16 amino acids. Trimming took off 2 bases at V and 3 bases at J, with 16 bases between the two ends. Written as DNA, the CDR3 is TGTGCCAGCTCACCAGAAAAGGGGTCGGGCGACACTGAAGCTTTCTTT. Translated: CASSPEKGSGDTEAFF.

A single count supports this clone. The rearrangement links TRBV7-2 to TRBJ2-1; 10 nucleotides agree with TRBD2. The CDR3 contains 15 residues. Trimming cost V 4 bases and J 4 bases; bases outside gene matches: 4. Per germline, CDR1 SGHTA and CDR2 FQGNSA. The CDR3 loop reads CASSSWTSGYNEQFF. The CDR3 region has the DNA TGTGCCAGCAGCTCGTGGACTAGCGGATACAATGAGCAGTTCTTC.

The chain is built from TRBV7-8 and TRBJ1-5, with D perhaps matching TRBD1 (5 bases). The CDR3 has 14 residues. V dropped 3 bases and J dropped 5 bases, with 11 bases sitting between them. Germline CDR1 and CDR2: SGHVS and FQNEAQ. This CDR3 is CASSFTRADQPQHF. DNA for the CDR3: TGTGCCAGCAGCTTCACCAGGGCGGATCAGCCCCAGCATTTT.

The rearrangement links TRBV30 to TRBJ2-5; 13 bases map to TRBD2. CDR1 GTSNPN and CDR2 SVGIG come from the germline V gene (reference sequence). This CDR3 spans 18 amino acids. V gave up 1 base and J gave up 1 base; unmatched junction bases: 9. As DNA, the CDR3 is TGTGCCTGGAGTGGTACTAGCGGGAGGGCCCTCGTCCAAGAGACCCAGTACTTC. Protein product: CAWSGTSGRALVQETQYF.

This clone was recorded only once. The chain recombines TRBV30 with TRBJ1-1; unclear D gene. CDR3 length: 11 residues. Looked up from germline, CDR1 is GTSNPN and CDR2 is SVGIG (reference sequence). The V gene lost 2 bases and the J gene lost 4 bases, with 5 bases spanning the gap. CDR3 in DNA: TGTGCCTGGAGTTTCTCCACTGAAGCTTTCTTT. The encoded protein is CAWSFSTEAFF.

The rearrangement links TRBV29-1 to TRBJ2-7; perhaps TRBD2 as D (6 bases). Germline V gives CDR1 SQVTM, CDR2 ANQGSEA. The CDR3 is 13 residues long. The V and J ends lost 6 bases and 4 bases respectively, with 16 bases between them. The CDR3 reads CSVARVEGYEQYF. CDR3 in DNA: TGCAGCGTCGCACGGGTGGAGGGGTACGAGCAGTACTTC.

The V call is TRBV5-1, the J call TRBJ2-3; perhaps TRBD2 as D (5 bases). Trimming shortened V by 1 base and J by 3 bases, and 21 bases separated the two germline ends. Per germline, CDR1 SGHRS and CDR2 YFSETQ. This CDR3 has 18 amino acids. CDR3 DNA: TGCGCCAGCAGCTTGTATTTTTGGGGAGATGATGGGACAGATACGCAGTATTTT. The encoded protein is CASSLYFWGDDGTDTQYF.

The chain recombines TRBV5-1 with TRBJ2-3; 10 bases are shared with TRBD2. After removal of 4 bases from V and 0 bases from J, the junction contained 8 bases not matched to a gene. The germline V gene has CDR1 SGHRS and CDR2 YFSETQ. This CDR3 is 17 amino acids long. Here the CDR3 reads CASSPRPGLASTDTQYF. CDR3 DNA: TGCGCCAGCAGCCCTCGACCGGGACTAGCGAGCACAGATACGCAGTATTTT.

This rearrangement joins TRBV2 to TRBJ2-7, with D possibly being TRBD1 (5 bases). CDR3 length: 15 residues. Germline CDR1 reads SNHLY; CDR2 reads FYNNEI. With 4 bases removed from V and 0 bases from J, the gap between germline ends came to 13 bases. CDR3 sequence (DNA): TGTGCCAGCAGTGCTACAGGACGCAGCTCCTACGAGCAGTACTTC. Translating gives CASSATGRSSYEQYF. The full variable domain, completed using reference TRBV2 and TRBJ2-7, is EPEVTQTPSHQVTQMGQEVILRCVPISNHLYFYWYRQILGQKVEFLVSFYNNEISEKSEIFDDQFSVERPDGSNFTLKIRSTKLEDSAMYFCASSATGRSSYEQYFGPGTRLTVT.

CDR3 bases: TGTGCCAGCAGCATACTAGCGGGTCGGGATCGGGACCAGTACTTC. It is translated as CASSILAGRDRDQYF. This rearrangement joins TRBV6-5 to TRBJ2-5; 9 bases agree with TRBD2. Germline lookup yields CDR1 MNHEY and CDR2 SVGAGI. V was clipped by 6 bases and J by 10 bases; unmatched bases: 15. This CDR3 region has 15 residues.

The J gene is TRBJ2-3, the V gene TRBV9, with 12 positions matching TRBD2. V lost 4 bases, J lost 10 bases, and 13 bases stayed unmatched. The germline V gene has CDR1 SGDLS and CDR2 YYNGEE. The CDR3 length is 16 residues. CDR3 DNA: TGTGCCAGCAGCCCAGGGACTAGCGGGCACGGGGGCCCGCAGTATTTT. This codes for CASSPGTSGHGGPQYF.

The genes are TRBV5-1 and TRBJ2-2; TRBD2 agrees at 12 bases. J gave up 1 base and V 5 bases, and 0 bases lay outside the gene matches. Per germline, CDR1 SGHRS and CDR2 YFSETQ. The CDR3 length is 15 residues. The DNA for the CDR3 is TGCGCCAGCAGGGGACTAGCGGGGAACACCGGGGAGCTGTTTTTT. Its translation is CASRGLAGNTGELFF.

The rearrangement joins TRBV18 to TRBJ2-2; D is perhaps TRBD2 (5 bases). Germline CDR1 reads KGHSH; CDR2 reads LQKENI. The V and J ends lost 3 bases and 3 bases respectively, with 5 bases between them. The CDR3 contains 13 residues. CDR3 nucleotides: TGTGCCAGCTCACCCGGGGACACCGGGGAGCTGTTTTTT. Its protein is CASSPGDTGELFF.

The rearrangement joins TRBV24-1 to TRBJ1-2; 7 bases align to TRBD1. The germline V gene has CDR1 KGHDR and CDR2 SFDVKD. With 3 bases clipped from V and 8 bases from J, the junction kept 5 bases outside the gene matches. The CDR3 length is 13 residues. The CDR3 nucleotides read TGTGCCACCAGTGATGACAGGGCAAGGGGCTACACCTTC. Translated: CATSDDRARGYTF.

A few counts support this clone. The V call is TRBV5-1, the J call TRBJ2-3; D perhaps matches TRBD2 (5 bases). V lost 0 bases, J lost 2 bases, and 10 bases lay in between. Germline values: CDR1 SGHRS, CDR2 YFSETQ. This CDR3 region has 15 residues. In DNA form, the CDR3 reads TGCGCCAGCAGCTTGGACAGCGGCAACACAGATACGCAGTATTTT. Translated, it gives CASSLDSGNTDTQYF. Combining the CDR3 with reference TRBV5-1 and TRBJ2-3 gives the whole variable domain KAGVTQTPRYLIKTRGQQVTLSCSPISGHRSVSWYQQTPGQGLQFLFEYFSETQRNKGNFPGRFSGRQFSNSRSEMNVSTLELGDSALYLCASSLDSGNTDTQYFGPGTRLTVL.

The rearrangement joins TRBV27 to TRBJ1-5; weak D call: TRBD1 (6 bases). Trimming removed 5 bases at V and 3 bases at J, with 14 bases between. The germline V gene has CDR1 MNHEY and CDR2 SMNVEV (reference sequence). The CDR3 has 15 amino acids. The CDR3 protein is CASSPQGQANQPQHF. The CDR3 nucleotides are TGTGCCAGCAGTCCGCAGGGGCAGGCCAATCAGCCCCAGCATTTT.

This chain uses TRBV3-1 (or the pseudogene TRBV3-2) with TRBJ1-2, with D uncertain. The CDR3 runs to 12 residues. V dropped 5 bases and J dropped 8 bases, with 12 bases sitting between them. Germline loops: CDR1 LGHDT, CDR2 YNNKEL (reference sequence). CDR3 sequence: CASSAEGWGYTF. The CDR3, as DNA: TGTGCCAGCAGCGCAGAGGGCTGGGGCTACACCTTC.

A note on this clone: This sample also contains other DNA sequences that code for the same CDR3. V usage is TRBV28 and J usage is TRBJ2-7, with D tentatively TRBD2 (5 bases). The germline V gene encodes CDR1 MDHEN and CDR2 SYDVKM. This CDR3 comprises 13 residues. The V and J ends lost 2 bases and 0 bases respectively, with 5 bases between them. CDR3 DNA sequence: TGTGCCAGCAGTTTAGGGAGCTCCTACGAGCAGTACTTC. Translated, it gives CASSLGSSYEQYF. The full variable domain, with the rest looked up from reference TRBV28 and TRBJ2-7, is DVKVTQSSRYLVKRTGEKVFLECVQDMDHENMFWYRQDPGLGLRLIYFSYDVKMKEKGDIPEGYSVSREKKERFSLILESASTNQTSMYLCASSLGSSYEQYFGPGTRLTVT.

J is TRBJ1-2 and V is TRBV5-1, with no clear D. The CDR3 loop spans 13 amino acids. Trimming removed 2 bases from V and 8 bases from J, with 13 bases in between. Germline V CDR1 and CDR2: SGHRS, YFSETQ. The CDR3 DNA follows: TGCGCCAGCAGCTTTTTCGGGGATGGAGGCTACACCTTC. Its protein product is CASSFFGDGGYTF.

The chain carries TRBV27 and TRBJ2-3; 9 bases match TRBD2. V was pared by 5 bases and J by 3 bases, with 3 bases of the junction left unmatched. The CDR3 length is 14 residues. CDR1 and CDR2 from the germline V gene are MNHEY and SMNVEV (reference sequence). The DNA of the CDR3 is TGTGCCAGCAGTGCGGGAGGGCGGACAGATACGCAGTATTTT. Its protein product is CASSAGGRTDTQYF.

The V gene is TRBV5-1, the J gene TRBJ2-1, with D perhaps matching TRBD1 (5 bases). Germline V lookup: CDR1 SGHRS, CDR2 YFSETQ. Trimming shortened V by 4 bases and J by 9 bases, and 23 bases separated the two germline ends. CDR3 length: 16 residues. As DNA, the CDR3 is TGCGCCAGCAGCGGCGAAGGGGCAAGAAAGGCAGGTGAGCAGTTCTTC. It codes for CASSGEGARKAGEQFF. Full variable domain (missing parts from reference TRBV5-1 and TRBJ2-1): KAGVTQTPRYLIKTRGQQVTLSCSPISGHRSVSWYQQTPGQGLQFLFEYFSETQRNKGNFPGRFSGRQFSNSRSEMNVSTLELGDSALYLCASSGEGARKAGEQFFGPGTRLTVL.

This chain links TRBV15 with TRBJ2-7; 7 bases line up with TRBD2. Germline CDR1 LNHNV, CDR2 YYDKDF (reference sequence). The CDR3 runs to 16 residues. Unmatched junction bases numbered 9, after V lost 1 base and J lost 3 bases. Here the CDR3 reads CATSRGWNSGGYEQYF. For the CDR3, the DNA is TGTGCCACCAGCAGAGGGTGGAATTCGGGGGGCTACGAGCAGTACTTC. Variable domain in full (rest from reference TRBV15 and TRBJ2-7): DAMVIQNPRYQVTQFGKPVTLSCSQTLNHNVMYWYQQKSSQAPKLLFHYYDKDFNNEADTPDNFQSRRPNTSFCFLDIRSPGLGDTAMYLCATSRGWNSGGYEQYFGPGTRLTVT.